The 9 T cell receptor beta chains listed next were all sequenced from one sample in a study of cytomegalovirus exposure and HLA in healthy donors. PCR used 60 Vbeta primers and 13 Jbeta primers. TCRdb's table, derived via immunoSEQ multiplex PCR, lists solely in-frame clones and lacks some. The data hold about 77,000 clones, with roughly 74% observed a single time. The sequencing sample was made of PBMCs. The receptors originated from a man aged 40-55 years in good health and CMV-seronegative.

The V and J genes are TRBV7-8 and TRBJ2-5, with 10 bases that match TRBD1. J was trimmed by 5 bases and V by 6 bases; bases with no gene match: 6. The CDR3 is 14 amino acids. Germline values: CDR1 SGHVS, CDR2 FQNEAQ. The CDR3 coding sequence is TGTGCCAGCAGAAAGACAGGGGGCCGGGAGACCCAGTACTTC. It yields the protein CASRKTGGRETQYF.

This clone was observed once. V and J are TRBV19 and TRBJ2-7, with 7 bases identical to TRBD1. The J segment lost 0 bases and the V segment lost 7 bases, leaving 12 bases of the junction unmatched. CDR3 length: 16 amino acids. Germline V gene lookup returns CDR1 LNHDA and CDR2 SQIVND (reference sequence). The CDR3 region has the DNA TGTGCCAGTACCCCTAGGGGGCAGGGGAGCTCCTACGAGCAGTACTTC. This gives the protein CASTPRGQGSSYEQYF. The full variable domain, with the rest looked up from reference TRBV19 and TRBJ2-7, is DGGITQSPKYLFRKEGQNVTLSCEQNLNHDAMYWYRQDPGQGLRLIYYSQIVNDFQKGDIAEGYSVSREKKESFPLTVTSAQKNPTAFYLCASTPRGQGSSYEQYFGPGTRLTVT.

V gene TRBV30 combines with J gene TRBJ1-1; possibly TRBD1 for D (6 bases). In germline, CDR1 is GTSNPN, CDR2 SVGIG (reference sequence). CDR3 length: 14 residues. V was shortened by 2 bases and J by 2 bases, with 12 bases between the two germline ends. CDR3 sequence: CAWSRAGDNTEAFF. CDR3 bases: TGTGCCTGGAGTCGGGCAGGGGATAACACTGAAGCTTTCTTT.

The chain couples TRBV11-2 to TRBJ1-2, with D tentatively TRBD1 (5 bases). This CDR3 has 14 residues. Trimming pared 1 base from V and 4 bases from J, leaving 10 bases between. The V gene's germline CDR1 is SGHAT and CDR2 FQNNGV. CDR3: CASSLVSGGYGYTF. The CDR3 coding sequence is TGTGCCAGCAGCTTAGTTTCCGGGGGCTATGGCTACACCTTC.

The chain uses TRBV9 and TRBJ2-2; 8 bases line up with TRBD1. Germline V gene data show CDR1 as SGDLS and CDR2 as YYNGEE. After removal of 3 bases from V and 4 bases from J, the junction contained 17 bases not matched to a gene. The CDR3 is 19 amino acids. The CDR3: CASSGTPGGAGISTGELFF. As DNA, the CDR3 is TGTGCCAGCAGCGGGACCCCAGGGGGCGCCGGTATAAGCACCGGGGAGCTGTTTTTT.

The chain links TRBV7-8 to TRBJ2-5; perhaps TRBD2 as D (6 bases). Per the germline V gene, CDR1 is SGHVS and CDR2 is FQNEAQ. The CDR3 extends over 14 amino acids. Trimming stripped 3 bases from V and 0 bases from J, with 8 bases between. The DNA of the CDR3 is TGTGCCAGCAGCTTCCGGGACTACCAAGAGACCCAGTACTTC. Protein: CASSFRDYQETQYF. Full variable domain (outside the CDR3, taken from reference TRBV7-8 and TRBJ2-5): GAGVSQSPRYKVAKRGQDVALRCDPISGHVSLFWYQQALGQGPEFLTYFQNEAQLDKSGLPSDRFFAERPEGSVSTLKIQRTQQEDSAVYLCASSFRDYQETQYFGPGTRLLVL.

This clone was recorded a few times. This chain joins TRBV6-5 and TRBJ2-5; D might be TRBD2 (5 bases). Germline V gives CDR1 MNHEY, CDR2 SVGAGI. The CDR3 is 14 amino acids. Trimming cost V 0 bases and J 2 bases, with 7 bases left between them. The CDR3 region is CASSYSTGQETQYF. The CDR3 DNA sequence: TGTGCCAGCAGTTACTCGACGGGACAAGAGACCCAGTACTTC.

Here the CDR3 DNA reads TGTGCCAGCAGGGCCCTCTACGGGGGTAGCAGCCCCCAGCATTTT. Amino acid sequence: CASRALYGGSSPQHF. J is TRBJ1-5 and V is TRBV27, with D perhaps matching TRBD1 (5 bases). There are 15 residues in the CDR3. Germline CDR1 MNHEY, CDR2 SMNVEV (reference sequence). V was trimmed by 6 bases and J by 10 bases, leaving 22 bases between them.

The gene calls are TRBV14 and TRBJ1-6; 7 bases align to TRBD1. The CDR3 loop spans 14 amino acids. The germline CDR1 and CDR2 sequences are SGHDN and FVKESK. V was pared by 4 bases and J by 7 bases, with 4 bases of the junction left unmatched. In nucleotides, the CDR3 is TGTGCCAGCAGCCTCGGGACAGCCAATTCACCCCTCCACTTT. Translation gives CASSLGTANSPLHF.